This T cell receptor (beta chain) was captured in a study of blood T cell repertoires in COVID-19. Overall study context: Some COVID-19 samples were acute and others convalescent; all came from the United States, Italy and Spain.

In the original analysis: Reference gene primer amplification yielded estimated nucleated cell counts. Measured with immunoSEQ multiplex PCR; TCRdb has only the in-frame clones, and not every one. That table supplies the V and J calls and clone size; D and trimming were determined from the DNA. This sample has 170,000 or so clones; less than 90% occur once, and the top ten carry 7%. The trim removed 8 bases at V and 3 bases at J, leaving 6 bases unmatched. Germline lookup yields CDR1 LGHDT and CDR2 YNNKEL (reference sequence). The CDR3 sequence is 13 residues long. Participant age was about 18 to 89 years, and participants resided in approximately 25 US areas.

The V gene is TRBV3-1 (or the pseudogene TRBV3-2), the J gene TRBJ2-7, with 8 bases aligning to TRBD1. Material: PBMCs or T cells enriched from blood (not recorded which). This receptor was taken from a woman aged 45 to 65 who had recovered from COVID-19. The CDR3 loop reads CASSDRDLYEQYF. The CDR3 nucleotides read TGTGCCAGCTCGGACAGGGATCTCTACGAGCAGTACTTC.